The next 16 T cell receptor beta chains were all read from a single sample in a study of T cell responses to AZD1222 COVID-19 vaccine. Here immunoSEQ multiplex PCR was the method, and the copy in TCRdb shows in-frame clones only, minus some. Of just over 60,000 clones in the sample, over 60% were seen once. The source material was peripheral blood, sampled on day 0 of AZD1222 vaccination. Receptor source: an adult in good health.

The V and J genes are TRBV7-9 and TRBJ2-5; the match to TRBD2 covers 7 bases. This CDR3 has 13 residues. Unmatched junction bases numbered 2, after V lost 3 bases and J lost 4 bases. Per the germline V gene, CDR1 is SEHNR and CDR2 is FQNEAQ (reference sequence). The CDR3 region is CASSFWGGETQYF. In nucleotides, the CDR3 is TGTGCCAGCAGCTTTTGGGGGGGAGAGACCCAGTACTTC.

This clone was observed a handful of times. V and J are TRBV9 and TRBJ2-1; weak D call: TRBD2 (5 bases). The germline V gene has CDR1 SGDLS and CDR2 YYNGEE. V dropped 0 bases and J dropped 3 bases, with 16 bases sitting between them. CDR3 length equals 17 residues. CDR3 sequence reads: CASSVDGAGRSYNEQFF. CDR3 nucleotides: TGTGCCAGCAGCGTAGATGGCGCGGGCCGCAGCTACAATGAGCAGTTCTTC. Variable domain in full (rest from reference TRBV9 and TRBJ2-1): DSGVTQTPKHLITATGQRVTLRCSPRSGDLSVYWYQQSLDQGLQFLIQYYNGEERAKGNILERFSAQQFPDLHSELNLSSLELGDSALYFCASSVDGAGRSYNEQFFGPGTRLTVL.

The V and J genes are TRBV10-3 and TRBJ1-5; possibly TRBD1 for D (5 bases). Per germline, CDR1 ENHRY and CDR2 SYGVKD. V was trimmed by 0 bases and J by 6 bases, leaving 12 bases between them. The CDR3 has 15 residues. This chain's CDR3 is CAISESTLGVQPQHF. The DNA of the CDR3 is TGTGCCATCAGTGAGTCGACTCTGGGGGTTCAGCCCCAGCATTTT.

The sample holds a few counts of this clone. The chain links TRBV25-1 to TRBJ1-1; tentative D call: TRBD1 (5 bases). This CDR3 is 15 amino acids long. Trimming left V 4 bases short and J 1 base short, with 13 bases between. The germline V gene has CDR1 MGHDK and CDR2 SYGVNS. The CDR3 coding sequence is TGTGCCAGCAGTGCGTTTAGGGGCTCGAACACTGAAGCTTTCTTT. Protein: CASSAFRGSNTEAFF.

The rearrangement joins TRBV5-4 to TRBJ2-6; 7 bases are a match to TRBD1. V was clipped by 4 bases and J by 0 bases; unmatched bases: 10. The germline V gene encodes CDR1 SGHNT and CDR2 YYREEE (reference sequence). This CDR3 contains 18 residues. The CDR3 DNA reads as TGTGCCAGCAGCGCCCCGGGACAGCTTAGCTCTGGGGCCAACGTCCTGACTTTC. Protein: CASSAPGQLSSGANVLTF.

The CDR3: CASSSVTPIWHHQPQHF. The CDR3 nucleotides read TGTGCCAGCAGCTCTGTAACTCCCATTTGGCATCATCAGCCCCAGCATTTT. The gene calls are TRBV3-1 (or the pseudogene TRBV3-2) and TRBJ1-5, with D hard to call. Germline values: CDR1 LGHDT, CDR2 YNNKEL (reference sequence). The CDR3 sequence is 17 residues long. V gave up 5 bases and J gave up 5 bases, with 22 bases separating them.

The V call is TRBV29-1, the J call TRBJ2-2, with D perhaps matching TRBD2 (5 bases). The germline V and J ends were trimmed by 3 bases and 3 bases, with 11 bases remaining between them. Germline V gene sequence: CDR1 SQVTM, CDR2 ANQGSEA. The CDR3 has 14 residues. The CDR3 DNA sequence: TGCAGCGTTGACGGAGAGGGTCACACCGGGGAGCTGTTTTTT. Encoded protein: CSVDGEGHTGELFF.

The chain couples TRBV10-3 to TRBJ1-2, with D possibly being TRBD1 (6 bases). The CDR3 runs to 15 residues. Germline CDR1 reads ENHRY; CDR2 reads SYGVKD. Trimming took 7 bases from V and 0 from J, leaving 15 bases between them. The CDR3 bases are TGTGCCATCATGGGGCGGACAGCAGCTAACTATGGCTACACCTTC. Translation: CAIMGRTAANYGYTF.

The rearrangement joins TRBV9 to TRBJ1-2, with a tentative D call TRBD1 (6 bases). Germline values: CDR1 SGDLS, CDR2 YYNGEE. This CDR3 has 15 residues. V dropped 4 bases and J dropped 7 bases, with 20 bases sitting between them. CDR3 amino acids: CASSQEGGLGSGYTF. CDR3 coding DNA: TGTGCCAGCAGCCAAGAGGGGGGGTTAGGGAGTGGCTACACCTTC.

The rearrangement joins TRBV24-1 to TRBJ2-1; 9 nucleotides match TRBD2. Germline-derived CDR1 and CDR2 are KGHDR and SFDVKD. The V and J ends lost 0 bases and 9 bases, in that order; junction bases with no gene match: 8. The CDR3 length is 16 residues. CDR3 protein: CATSDLPSGEWGEQFF. In nucleotides, the CDR3 is TGTGCCACCAGTGATTTGCCTAGCGGGGAATGGGGTGAGCAGTTCTTC.

The J gene is TRBJ2-3, the V gene TRBV3-1 (or the pseudogene TRBV3-2), with 13 nucleotides matching TRBD2. CDR3 length: 15 amino acids. CDR1 is LGHDT, CDR2 YNNKEL, per germline (reference sequence). The trim removed 3 bases at V and 7 bases at J, leaving 4 bases unmatched. The CDR3 here is CASSQGTSGENTQYF. The DNA of the CDR3 is TGTGCCAGCAGCCAGGGGACTAGCGGGGAAAATACGCAGTATTTT.

J is TRBJ1-4 and V is TRBV14; 11 nucleotides line up with TRBD1. CDR3 size: 18 residues. Germline V CDR1 and CDR2: SGHDN, FVKESK. The V segment lost 4 bases and the J segment 3 bases; nucleotides outside the gene matches: 10. CDR3 coding DNA: TGTGCCAGCAGCCTTTGGACAGGGGGCGTTCCGCCTAATGAAAAACTGTTTTTT. The encoded protein is CASSLWTGGVPPNEKLFF.

In this sample, this clone turned up once. The chain has TRBV10-3 and TRBJ2-7; D may match TRBD1 or TRBD2 (5 bases each). V lost 0 bases to trimming and J lost 1 base, with 10 bases between them. Germline-derived CDR1 and CDR2 are ENHRY and SYGVKD. This CDR3 has 15 residues. CDR3: CAISESRGYSYEQYF. CDR3 in DNA: TGTGCCATCAGTGAGTCGAGGGGATATTCCTACGAGCAGTACTTC.

The chain links TRBV7-2 to TRBJ2-7; 12 positions agree with TRBD2. Germline loops: CDR1 SGHTA, CDR2 FQGNSA. Trimming at V came to 5 bases and at J to 7 bases, leaving 9 bases not matched to a gene. This CDR3 comprises 15 residues. In DNA form, the CDR3 reads TGTGCCAGCAGCCCTGCTAGCGGGGGGGCTGGTGAGCAGTACTTC. This codes for CASSPASGGAGEQYF.

CDR3 in amino acids: CASSLAPGRRGGEQYF. The CDR3 DNA is TGTGCCAGCAGCTTAGCGCCTGGGCGTAGGGGGGGCGAGCAGTACTTC. V is TRBV7-9 and J is TRBJ2-7; D is possibly TRBD2 (7 bases). CDR1 and CDR2 from the germline V gene are SEHNR and FQNEAQ (reference sequence). Deletions cut 0 bases from V and 6 bases from J, with 18 bases between. This CDR3 spans 16 amino acids.

The V gene is TRBV7-2, the J gene TRBJ2-2; D unclear. The CDR3 spans 13 residues. Trimming took off 1 base at V and 11 bases at J, with 11 bases between the two ends. Germline loops: CDR1 SGHTA, CDR2 FQGNSA. CDR3 nucleotides: TGTGCCAGCAGCTTAGGCCCCGGCGGCGAGCTGTTTTTT. This translates into CASSLGPGGELFF.